The 22 T cell receptor beta chains reported below all come from one sample, sequenced in a study of graft-versus-host responses after intestinal transplantation. Clones were read by immunoSEQ multiplex PCR, and TCRdb kept only the in-frame ones, dropping some. The sample yields more than 95,000 clones, roughly nine tenths seen once. No cognate antigen is known for these TCRs. The input for sequencing was unstimulated CD4+ T cells sorted from spleen or lymph node cells, taken before intestinal transplant. These receptor sequences come from a human donor who received an intestinal transplant.

The chain links TRBV5-1 to TRBJ2-5; maybe TRBD2 (6 bases). This CDR3 has 15 amino acids. Germline values: CDR1 SGHRS, CDR2 YFSETQ. The V end was cut by 4 bases, the J end by 1 base, with 14 bases between. The CDR3 nucleotides are TGCGCCAGCAGCCCCTCGGGGCGGGGCCAAGAGACCCAGTACTTC. This translates into CASSPSGRGQETQYF.

This rearrangement joins TRBV7-3 to TRBJ2-5; D uncertain. Trimming left V 0 bases short and J 1 base short, with 3 bases between. Looked up from germline, CDR1 is SGHTA and CDR2 is FQGTGA. The CDR3 has 13 amino acids. The DNA for the CDR3 is TGTGCCAGCAGCTTAACGGCCCAAGAGACCCAGTACTTC. It codes for CASSLTAQETQYF. Full variable domain (remainder filled in from reference TRBV7-3 and TRBJ2-5): GAGVSQTPSNKVTEKGKYVELRCDPISGHTALYWYRQSLGQGPEFLIYFQGTGAADDSGLPNDRFFAVRPEGSVSTLKIQRTERGDSAVYLCASSLTAQETQYFGPGTRLLVL.

The chain employs TRBV6-5 and TRBJ1-2; D perhaps matches TRBD1 (5 bases). The CDR3 is made up of 13 amino acids. V lost 2 bases to trimming and J lost 8 bases, with 12 bases between them. Germline V gene lookup returns CDR1 MNHEY and CDR2 SVGAGI. CDR3 nucleotides: TGTGCCAGCAGTTACCAAGGGGAGCGGGGCTACACCTTC. Protein: CASSYQGERGYTF.

The chain employs TRBV5-1 and TRBJ2-2; D is possibly TRBD1 (5 bases). This CDR3 spans 15 amino acids. The V end was cut by 2 bases, the J end by 2 bases, with 10 bases between. Looked up from germline, CDR1 is SGHRS and CDR2 is YFSETQ. The CDR3 region has the DNA TGCGCCAGCAGCTTAGGGGCAGTTAACACCGGGGAGCTGTTTTTT. Amino acid sequence: CASSLGAVNTGELFF. The whole variable domain, filled in from reference TRBV5-1 and TRBJ2-2, reads KAGVTQTPRYLIKTRGQQVTLSCSPISGHRSVSWYQQTPGQGLQFLFEYFSETQRNKGNFPGRFSGRQFSNSRSEMNVSTLELGDSALYLCASSLGAVNTGELFFGEGSRLTVL.

The chain employs TRBV5-1 and TRBJ2-3, with D perhaps being TRBD1 or TRBD2 (7 bases each). CDR3 length: 17 amino acids. Looked up from germline, CDR1 is SGHRS and CDR2 is YFSETQ. The germline V and J ends were trimmed by 3 bases and 1 base, with 18 bases remaining between them. The CDR3: CASSSWGGTVRTDTQYF. The DNA of the CDR3 is TGCGCCAGCAGCTCTTGGGGAGGGACAGTTCGCACAGATACGCAGTATTTT.

The chain combines TRBV27 with TRBJ1-2; a possible D gene is TRBD1 (5 bases). CDR3 length equals 14 residues. Germline V gene data show CDR1 as MNHEY and CDR2 as SMNVEV (reference sequence). Trimming cost V 0 bases and J 7 bases, with 12 bases left between them. CDR3 coding DNA: TGTGCCAGCAGTTTATCGGCCAGGGTCGGTGGCTACACCTTC. Translation gives CASSLSARVGGYTF.

The chain recombines TRBV29-1 with TRBJ2-4, with TRBD1 matching over 7 bases. Trimming cost V 4 bases and J 6 bases; bases outside gene matches: 9. The CDR3 consists of 14 residues. Germline CDR1 SQVTM, CDR2 ANQGSEA. CDR3 DNA sequence: TGCAGCGTTGTGGTCTCGGGACAGTTAAACATTCAGTACTTC. It translates to CSVVVSGQLNIQYF.

In nucleotides, the CDR3 is TGTGCCAGCAGCTTCACTAGCGGGGAATCCTACGAGCAGTACTTC. Residues: CASSFTSGESYEQYF. J is TRBJ2-5 and V is TRBV5-6; TRBD2 agrees at 10 bases. The closer fit of TRBJ2-7 to the DNA end suggests the J call may be wrong. This CDR3 is 15 amino acids long. Germline CDR1 reads SGHDT; CDR2 reads YYEEEE.

The chain couples TRBV6-1 to TRBJ1-5; D is ambiguous. This CDR3 contains 13 residues. V was clipped by 8 bases and J by 3 bases, with 11 bases between them. Germline CDR1 MNHNS, CDR2 SASEGT. In DNA form, the CDR3 reads TGTGCCAGCGTGAGGTCCGCCAATCAGCCCCAGCATTTT. It encodes CASVRSANQPQHF.

The rearrangement uses TRBV2 and TRBJ1-2, with D maybe TRBD1 (5 bases). V was trimmed by 5 bases and J by 2 bases, leaving 12 bases between them. This CDR3 has 14 residues. Germline V CDR1 and CDR2: SNHLY, FYNNEI. The CDR3 region has the DNA TGTGCCAGCAGTAGGGATCAGGGAAACTATGGCTACACCTTC. This gives the protein CASSRDQGNYGYTF.

The chain uses TRBV7-6 and TRBJ2-3; D not resolved. The V end lost 3 bases, the J end lost 2 bases, and 6 bases lay between the germline ends. This CDR3 has 13 amino acids. The V gene's germline CDR1 is SGHVS and CDR2 FNYEAQ. The CDR3 sequence is CASSFYSTDTQYF. The CDR3 DNA sequence: TGTGCCAGCAGCTTCTACTCCACAGATACGCAGTATTTT.

This rearrangement joins TRBV30 to TRBJ2-3; no clear D gene. Germline assignment: CDR1 GTSNPN and CDR2 SVGIG (reference sequence). V lost 0 bases and J lost 2, with 12 bases in between. This CDR3 comprises 15 residues. DNA for the CDR3: TGTGCCTGGAGTGTAAATAAGGATTACACAGATACGCAGTATTTT. Its translation: CAWSVNKDYTDTQYF.

CDR3 amino acids: CASSQDINEQFF. The CDR3 coding sequence is TGCGCCAGCAGCCAAGACATCAATGAGCAGTTCTTC. The chain couples TRBV4-1 to TRBJ2-1; D gene ambiguous. The V and J ends lost 0 bases and 6 bases respectively, with 3 bases between them. The CDR3 extends over 12 amino acids. Germline-derived CDR1 and CDR2 are MGHRA and YSYEKL.

The CDR3 region has the DNA TGTGCCAGCAGCTTAGCGGGGGTAGCCAAAAACATTCAGTACTTC. It translates to CASSLAGVAKNIQYF. The genes are TRBV11-2 and TRBJ2-4; D perhaps matches TRBD2 (6 bases). The length of the CDR3 is 15 residues. Per germline, CDR1 SGHAT and CDR2 FQNNGV. Between the trimmed V and J ends, which lost 1 base and 0 bases, there was a span of 7 bases.

The gene calls are TRBV18 and TRBJ1-6; possibly TRBD1 for D (6 bases). Between the trimmed V and J ends, which lost 2 bases and 4 bases, there was a span of 15 bases. Germline values: CDR1 KGHSH, CDR2 LQKENI. This CDR3 region has 17 residues. The CDR3 DNA reads as TGTGCCAGCTCACCAACAAGGGAGGGGGTATATAATTCACCCCTCCACTTT. This sequence encodes CASSPTREGVYNSPLHF.

This clone was detected only once. The chain joins TRBV7-9 to TRBJ2-1; no firm D call. Trimming pared 2 bases from V and 8 bases from J, leaving 10 bases between. The CDR3 has 13 residues. The germline V gene has CDR1 SEHNR and CDR2 FQNEAQ (reference sequence). The CDR3 DNA is TGTGCCAGCAGCTTATATGTTCCCGATGAGCAGTTCTTC. It encodes CASSLYVPDEQFF.

V and J are TRBV2 and TRBJ2-5; 8 bases fit TRBD2. In germline, CDR1 is SNHLY, CDR2 FYNNEI. The CDR3 runs to 13 residues. V dropped 6 bases and J dropped 8; count of bases not matched to a gene: 8. CDR3 region: CASRPSGGDTQYF. The CDR3 bases are TGTGCCAGCAGACCGAGCGGGGGCGATACCCAGTACTTC.

The J gene is TRBJ2-1, the V gene TRBV4-3; weak D call: TRBD2 (6 bases). The CDR3 contains 16 residues. V lost 1 base to trimming and J lost 4 bases, with 14 bases between them. From germline, CDR1 is LGHNA and CDR2 YSLEER. The CDR3 sequence: CASSQGFRGGYNEQFF. CDR3 sequence (DNA): TGCGCCAGCAGCCAAGGTTTTAGAGGAGGGTACAATGAGCAGTTCTTC.

The chain employs TRBV7-2 and TRBJ2-5; D call uncertain. Germline assignment: CDR1 SGHTA and CDR2 FQGNSA. Deletions cut 1 base from V and 1 base from J, with 4 bases between. This CDR3 has 13 residues. The CDR3 coding sequence is TGTGCCAGCAGCTTAGTACCCCAAGAGACCCAGTACTTC. Its translation is CASSLVPQETQYF.

The V gene is TRBV11-2, the J gene TRBJ1-6, with TRBD1 matching over 8 bases. V lost 2 bases to trimming and J lost 0 bases; unmatched junction nucleotides: 3. The CDR3 is 17 residues long. Germline CDR1 is SGHAT and CDR2 is FQNNGV. As DNA, the CDR3 is TGTGCCAGCAGCTTACAGGGGGCGGGCTCCTATAATTCACCCCTCCACTTT. Translation gives CASSLQGAGSYNSPLHF.

V gene TRBV19 combines with J gene TRBJ1-1; the D is unclear. The V gene's germline CDR1 is LNHDA and CDR2 SQIVND (reference sequence). CDR3 size: 12 residues. Trimming shortened V by 3 bases and J by 10 bases, and 12 bases separated the two germline ends. The CDR3 loop is CASSMAPWGAFF. CDR3 bases: TGTGCCAGTAGTATGGCCCCATGGGGAGCTTTCTTT.

The CDR3 here is CASRLVDRDPQQTYNSPLHF. The CDR3 bases are TGTGCAAGTCGCTTAGTAGACAGGGATCCCCAGCAAACCTATAATTCACCCCTCCACTTT. This chain links TRBV12-2 with TRBJ1-6; the D call TRBD1 from the table was never checked on the DNA. TRBV12-2 corresponds to a pseudogene. The CDR3 covers 20 residues.